Below, one T cell receptor (beta chain) is given with its context. The target antigen is unknown. Germline assignment: CDR1 SEHNR and CDR2 FQNEAQ (reference sequence). Trimming stripped 0 bases from V and 4 bases from J, with 12 bases between. This CDR3 has 15 residues. The record originates from a study of T cell responses to AZD1222 COVID-19 vaccine. The study, taken as a whole, reports: At study baseline, merely five or six AZD1222 recipients were seropositive. Receipt of two AZD1222 doses was followed by a rise in Spike-specific TCR breadth and depth. Donors were largely white British and mainly female; clonal diversity was possibly underestimated.

Second doses that came at about 4 or about 12 weeks were put together. The method was immunoSEQ multiplex PCR; TCRdb's version includes in-frame clones alone and lacks a portion of them. In the table there are about 120,000 clones, around 90% of which are singletons. The chain couples TRBV7-9 to TRBJ2-5, with D perhaps TRBD1 or TRBD2 (6 bases each). The sequenced sample was peripheral blood, obtained 28 days after the second AZD1222 dose. This clonotype was sampled from an adult who received the AZD1222 COVID-19 vaccine. The CDR3 protein is CASSLAYGGGETQYF. CDR3 nucleotide sequence: TGTGCCAGCAGCTTAGCGTACGGGGGCGGAGAGACCCAGTACTTC.